The 22 T cell receptor beta chains presented below share a single source sample, sequenced in a study of T cell repertoires in cytomegalovirus infection. TCRdb re-called the reads with MiXCR, one entry per CDR3 protein. This table holds a few hundred thousand distinct CDR3 sequences, approximately 25% found once. The sequencing sample was made of PBMCs. The receptors stem from a human donor in good health (CMV status not recorded). Some clones in this sample may be carry-over from other donors' samples.

This clonotype was counted a few times. This rearrangement joins TRBV28 to TRBJ1-2; D unresolved. Trimming stripped 3 bases from V and 4 bases from J, with 12 bases between. The CDR3 covers 14 residues. CDR1 and CDR2 from the germline V gene are MDHEN and SYDVKM. The CDR3 loop reads CASSLDGNFYGYTF. The CDR3 coding sequence is TGTGCCAGCAGTTTGGACGGGAACTTCTATGGCTACACCTTC.

The chain links TRBV7-2 to TRBJ2-3; unclear D gene. This CDR3 has 12 amino acids. The germline gives CDR1 SGHTA, CDR2 FQGNSA. V was trimmed by 1 base and J by 8 bases, leaving 7 bases between them. CDR3 sequence: CASSLDAGTQYF. The CDR3 bases are TGTGCCAGCAGCTTAGATGCCGGTACGCAGTATTTT.

This clonotype was counted a few times. The gene calls are TRBV4-3 and TRBJ2-1, with D hard to call. The CDR3 runs 16 residues. Trimming took 0 bases from V and 4 from J, leaving 13 bases between them. Per the germline V gene, CDR1 is LGHNA and CDR2 is YSLEER. The CDR3 coding sequence is TGCGCCAGCAGCCAAGATCCCGGAGTAGGGTACAATGAGCAGTTCTTC. This codes for CASSQDPGVGYNEQFF.

This clonotype was detected a few times. J is TRBJ1-4 and V is TRBV6-4; D not certain. The CDR3 extends over 13 amino acids. Germline CDR1 and CDR2: MRHNA and SNTAGT. V gave up 8 bases and J gave up 8 bases, with 15 bases separating them. DNA of the CDR3: TGTGCCAGCCCGTCACTGATCGGAGAAAAACTGTTTTTT. It codes for CASPSLIGEKLFF.

This clonotype has a handful of counts. The rearrangement uses TRBV6-1 and TRBJ2-7, with a tentative D call TRBD1 (6 bases). V lost 6 bases, J lost 3 bases, and 15 bases lay in between. The CDR3 is 14 residues long. Germline values: CDR1 MNHNS, CDR2 SASEGT. DNA of the CDR3: TGTGCCAGCAGCGGTAGACAGGCCTACTACGAGCAGTACTTC. Translated, it gives CASSGRQAYYEQYF.

V and J are TRBV19 and TRBJ2-4; TRBD2 matches at 10 bases. CDR3 length: 14 amino acids. Looked up from germline, CDR1 is LNHDA and CDR2 is SQIVND (reference sequence). V was clipped by 2 bases and J by 8 bases; unmatched bases: 3. The CDR3 nucleotides are TGTGCCAGTAGTATACTAGCGGGAGTGGACATTCAGTACTTC. It yields the protein CASSILAGVDIQYF.

This chain uses TRBV7-2 with TRBJ2-3; D may correspond to TRBD1 or TRBD2 (6 bases each). Trimming cost V 1 base and J 1 base, with 15 bases left between them. Germline V gene data show CDR1 as SGHTA and CDR2 as FQGNSA. CDR3 size: 17 residues. The chain's CDR3 is CASSLGGPGSGTDTQYF. The CDR3 coding sequence is TGTGCCAGCAGCTTAGGGGGGCCCGGGAGTGGCACAGATACGCAGTATTTT.

The chain couples TRBV7-9 to TRBJ2-7, with D possibly being TRBD1 or TRBD2 (6 bases each). Germline assignment: CDR1 SEHNR and CDR2 FQNEAQ (reference sequence). V gave up 5 bases and J gave up 0 bases, with 17 bases separating them. The CDR3 totals 16 residues. CDR3 coding DNA: TGTGCCAGCAGCCCCGCCGGGGGCCCGAGCTCCTACGAGCAGTACGTC. It specifies CASSPAGGPSSYEQYV.

The V call is TRBV6-2 or TRBV6-3, the J call TRBJ2-7; D ambiguous. This CDR3 has 14 residues. The germline gives CDR1 MNHEY, CDR2 SVGEGT. V was cut by 3 bases and J by 2 bases, with 11 bases left in between. DNA for the CDR3: TGTGCCAGCAGTTATCCCCCTCCTCCCTACGAGCAGTACGTC. It yields the protein CASSYPPPPYEQYV.

The chain is built from TRBV14 and TRBJ1-2, with D tentatively TRBD1 (6 bases). There are 15 residues in the CDR3. CDR1 and CDR2 (germline): SGHDN, FVKESK. V gave up 0 bases and J gave up 6 bases, with 14 bases separating them. The CDR3 nucleotides read TGTGCCAGCAGCCAAGATCTTGTCAGGGGTAATGGCTACACCTTC. This codes for CASSQDLVRGNGYTF.

This sequence joins TRBV2 and TRBJ1-4; D not resolved. Germline CDR1 reads SNHLY; CDR2 reads FYNNEI. This CDR3 has 13 residues. V was trimmed by 7 bases and J by 7 bases, leaving 13 bases between them. CDR3 protein: CASTGQQSEKLFF. The CDR3 region has the DNA TGTGCCAGCACCGGCCAGCAAAGTGAAAAACTGTTTTTT.

The chain joins TRBV20-1 to TRBJ2-7; the D gene is possibly TRBD2 (5 bases). The CDR3 spans 14 residues. Germline CDR1 is DFQATT and CDR2 is SNEGSKA (reference sequence). Between the trimmed V and J ends, which lost 1 base and 1 base, there was a span of 11 bases. The CDR3 bases are TGCAGTGCTAGAGTGCGGGCAGTATCCTACGAGCAGTACTTC. It encodes CSARVRAVSYEQYF.

The V call is TRBV12-3 or TRBV12-4, the J call TRBJ2-2; TRBD2 agrees at 7 bases. This CDR3 region has 15 residues. V trimming: 4 bases; J trimming: 2 bases; junction bases outside the gene matches: 4. The CDR3 sequence is CASSSGRSNTGELFF. CDR3 coding DNA: TGTGCCAGCAGTTCCGGGAGGAGCAACACCGGGGAGCTGTTTTTT.

This clonotype was found a few times. A much larger clone differs from this one at a single base, so this may be a read error. This sequence joins TRBV7-8 and TRBJ2-7; D remains ambiguous. The CDR3 is made up of 11 amino acids. Germline V lookup: CDR1 SGHVS, CDR2 FQNEAQ. Trimming took off 0 bases at V and 6 bases at J, with 3 bases between the two ends. The CDR3 spells CASSLAAEQYF. As DNA, the CDR3 is TGTGCCAGCAGCTTAGCGGCCGAGCAGTACTTC.

The chain joins TRBV12-3 or TRBV12-4 to TRBJ2-5, with 10 positions matching TRBD2. Unmatched junction bases numbered 5, after V lost 6 bases and J lost 4 bases. This CDR3 is 14 amino acids long. CDR3 protein: CASRNSGRIETQYF. CDR3 in DNA: TGTGCCAGCAGAAATAGCGGGAGGATAGAGACCCAGTACTTC.

This chain uses TRBV7-3 with TRBJ1-5, with D maybe TRBD1 (6 bases). CDR1 and CDR2 from the germline V gene are SGHTA and FQGTGA. The V and J ends lost 5 bases and 0 bases respectively, with 17 bases between them. CDR3 length equals 17 residues. The CDR3 here is CASSPYRDTYSNQPQHF. The CDR3 nucleotides are TGTGCCAGCAGCCCGTATCGGGACACTTATAGCAATCAGCCCCAGCATTTT.

Many counts were recorded for this clonotype. The V and J genes are TRBV7-2 and TRBJ2-3, with D perhaps matching TRBD1 (5 bases). This CDR3 has 15 amino acids. Germline V gene data show CDR1 as SGHTA and CDR2 as FQGNSA. Trimming removed 4 bases at V and 1 base at J, with 12 bases between. This CDR3 is CASSSWGGGTDTQYF. CDR3 DNA: TGTGCCAGCAGCTCTTGGGGCGGTGGCACAGATACGCAGTATTTT.

This chain links TRBV30 with TRBJ1-6; TRBD1 aligns across 9 bases. Germline V gene lookup returns CDR1 GTSNPN and CDR2 SVGIG (reference sequence). The V gene end was trimmed by 5 bases and the J gene end by 6 bases; junction bases not matched to a gene: 14. The CDR3 runs to 17 residues. The CDR3 region has the DNA TGTGCCTGGGCCGGACAGGGGTGGCCATCGGGTAATTCACCCCTCCACTTT. It translates to CAWAGQGWPSGNSPLHF. Based on the CDR3 plus reference TRBV30 and TRBJ1-6, the full variable domain is SQTIHQWPATLVQPVGSPLSLECTVEGTSNPNLYWYRQAAGRGLQLLFYSVGIGQISSEVPQNLSASRPQDRQFILSSKKLLLSDSGFYLCAWAGQGWPSGNSPLHFGNGTRLTVT.

This clonotype was recorded a few times. This chain links TRBV2 with TRBJ2-7, with a tentative D call TRBD2 (6 bases). The germline V and J ends were trimmed by 6 bases and 4 bases, with 19 bases remaining between them. The length of the CDR3 is 15 residues. From germline, CDR1 is SNHLY and CDR2 FYNNEI. CDR3 loop: CASSPRGSGGYEQYF. The CDR3 nucleotides are TGTGCCAGCAGCCCTCGGGGGAGCGGCGGTTACGAGCAGTACTTC.

The rearrangement links TRBV5-1 to TRBJ2-1, with D possibly being TRBD1 (5 bases). The CDR3 runs to 15 residues. Germline CDR1 is SGHRS and CDR2 is YFSETQ. V dropped 6 bases and J dropped 4 bases, with 17 bases sitting between them. The CDR3 region is CASTLEGVTYNEQFF. The DNA of the CDR3 is TGCGCCAGCACTCTCGAAGGGGTAACGTACAATGAGCAGTTCTTC.

A few counts support this clonotype. This chain joins TRBV7-9 and TRBJ1-1; no definite D call. The CDR3 runs 14 residues. The V end lost 1 base, the J end lost 3 bases, and 9 bases lay between the germline ends. Germline V gives CDR1 SEHNR, CDR2 FQNEAQ (reference sequence). For the CDR3, the DNA is TGTGCCAGCAGCTTAGTATCGGGATACACTGAAGCTTTCTTT. Amino acids: CASSLVSGYTEAFF.

This clonotype was observed a few times. The V and J genes are TRBV10-2 and TRBJ1-2; D possibly corresponds to TRBD1 (5 bases). Trimming took off 2 bases at V and 3 bases at J, with 13 bases between the two ends. Germline CDR1 reads WSHSY; CDR2 reads SAAADI. The CDR3 contains 15 residues. In DNA form, the CDR3 reads TGCGCCAGCAGTGAGGCTTTTGGGACCGACTATGGCTACACCTTC. Translating gives CASSEAFGTDYGYTF.